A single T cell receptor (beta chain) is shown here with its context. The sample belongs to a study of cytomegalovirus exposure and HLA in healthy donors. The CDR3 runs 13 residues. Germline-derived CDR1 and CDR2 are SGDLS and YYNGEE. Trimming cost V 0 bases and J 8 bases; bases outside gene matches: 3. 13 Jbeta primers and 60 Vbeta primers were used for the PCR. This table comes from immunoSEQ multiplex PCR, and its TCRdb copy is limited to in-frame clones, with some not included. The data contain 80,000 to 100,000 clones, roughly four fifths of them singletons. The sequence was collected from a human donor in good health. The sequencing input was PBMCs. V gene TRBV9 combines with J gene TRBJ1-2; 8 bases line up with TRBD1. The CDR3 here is CASSVGDRRGYTF. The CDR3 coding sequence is TGTGCCAGCAGCGTAGGGGACAGGCGGGGCTACACCTTC.